This TCR beta chain was observed in a study of T cells in Graves' hyperthyroidism and ophthalmopathy. Study outcomes and limitations: The majority of expanded thyroid clonotypes above 0.001 also appeared in blood. The model made its ophthalmopathy prediction, and onset followed a median approximately six months later.

With a duration under 2 months, the hyperthyroidism was newly diagnosed in patients aged 18 to 65. Trimming stripped 2 bases from V and 8 bases from J, with 12 bases between. The CDR3 runs 14 residues. The germline V gene encodes CDR1 SNHLY and CDR2 FYNNEI. About this clonotype itself: Its antigen remains unidentified.

The source material, RNA transcripts, was used to amplify TCR beta CDR3 regions. HTBI primers were used for first-round RT-PCR of the TCR CDR3. TCRdb passed the multiplex PCR reads through MiXCR, listing each CDR3 protein once. In the table there are some 400,000 distinct CDR3 sequences, approximately 15% of which are singletons. The receptor's source is a man aged 30 to 39 with Graves' hyperthyroidism that later progressed to Graves' ophthalmopathy. The sequencing sample was made of blood. The chain carries TRBV2 and TRBJ1-4; no clear D gene. The CDR3 reads CASSESLTGEKLFF. In DNA form, the CDR3 reads TGTGCCAGCAGTGAAAGCCTTACTGGCGAAAAACTGTTTTTT.